The 12 T cell receptor beta chains reported below all come from one sample, sequenced in a study of T cell repertoires in cytomegalovirus infection. Using its own MiXCR run on the reads, TCRdb lists one record per CDR3 protein. The sample records approximately 340,000 distinct CDR3 sequences, 25% to 30% being singletons. No antigen has been assigned to these receptors. Source: cultured PBMCs, taken from culture after CMV antigen stimulation. All receptors come from a human donor in good health (CMV status not recorded). Some clones in this sample may be carry-over from other donors' samples.

This clonotype was counted many times. This rearrangement joins TRBV7-2 to TRBJ1-1; D is ambiguous. Germline assignment: CDR1 SGHTA and CDR2 FQGNSA. V gave up 3 bases and J gave up 4 bases, with 6 bases separating them. This CDR3 is 12 amino acids long. The CDR3: CASSFYGTEAFF. The CDR3 nucleotides are TGTGCCAGCAGCTTTTATGGCACTGAAGCTTTCTTT.

This clonotype was counted many times. The genes are TRBV27 and TRBJ2-1; D remains ambiguous. CDR1 and CDR2 (germline): MNHEY, SMNVEV (reference sequence). V dropped 3 bases and J dropped 0 bases, with 15 bases sitting between them. The CDR3 runs 17 residues. CDR3 bases: TGTGCCAGCAGTTTTTATGCCGTCGGTCTCTCCTACAATGAGCAGTTCTTC. Protein: CASSFYAVGLSYNEQFF.

This chain links TRBV7-3 with TRBJ2-3; maybe TRBD2 (6 bases). V dropped 5 bases and J dropped 3 bases, with 18 bases sitting between them. The CDR3 sequence is 16 residues long. The germline CDR1 and CDR2 sequences are SGHTA and FQGTGA. The CDR3 is CASSPPGGGGTDTQYF. Written as DNA, the CDR3 is TGTGCCAGCAGCCCCCCCGGTGGGGGAGGAACAGATACGCAGTATTTT.

There are many counts of this clonotype. CDR3 sequence reads: CASSLGLTGGTDTQYF. The CDR3 DNA sequence: TGTGCCAGCAGCTTAGGGTTGACAGGGGGTACAGATACGCAGTATTTT. This chain uses TRBV7-3 with TRBJ2-3, with 9 bases fitting TRBD1. Trimming cost V 2 bases and J 3 bases; bases outside gene matches: 6. The germline V gene has CDR1 SGHTA and CDR2 FQGTGA. The CDR3 extends over 16 amino acids. The full variable domain, in which reference TRBV7-3 and TRBJ2-3 provide the parts outside the CDR3, is GAGVSQTPSNKVTEKGKYVELRCDPISGHTALYWYRQSLGQGPEFLIYFQGTGAADDSGLPNDRFFAVRPEGSVSTLKIQRTERGDSAVYLCASSLGLTGGTDTQYFGPGTRLTVL.

This sequence joins TRBV6-5 and TRBJ2-5; 10 nucleotides match TRBD1. This CDR3 has 17 residues. Germline-derived CDR1 and CDR2 are MNHEY and SVGAGI. V was clipped by 5 bases and J by 2 bases; unmatched bases: 11. In nucleotides, the CDR3 is TGTGCCAGCAGTAACCCAGACAGGGGGCCGCATCAAGAGACCCAGTACTTC. It codes for CASSNPDRGPHQETQYF.

The chain combines TRBV6-6 with TRBJ1-5; possibly TRBD1 for D (5 bases). The CDR3 runs 14 residues. Germline lookup yields CDR1 MNHNY and CDR2 SVGAGI (reference sequence). V shed 10 bases and J shed 3 bases, with 16 bases lying between them. The CDR3 region is CATQSRGANQPQHF. CDR3 sequence (DNA): TGTGCCACCCAAAGTAGGGGAGCCAATCAGCCCCAGCATTTT.

This chain connects TRBV28 to TRBJ1-2, with TRBD1 identical over 9 bases. Germline V gives CDR1 MDHEN, CDR2 SYDVKM. Germline trimming cut 5 bases from V and 4 bases from J; bases unmatched to any gene: 17. The CDR3 is 18 residues long. This CDR3 is CASSQDRDRDLPGYGYTF. CDR3 nucleotide sequence: TGTGCCAGCAGTCAGGACCGGGACAGGGATCTCCCGGGCTATGGCTACACCTTC.

The chain recombines TRBV7-8 with TRBJ2-3; tentative D call: TRBD2 (5 bases). The CDR3 consists of 13 residues. Trimming took 5 bases from V and 4 from J, leaving 10 bases between them. CDR1 is SGHVS and CDR2 is FQNEAQ in the germline V gene. CDR3 sequence: CASSLLAPDTQYF. The CDR3 DNA follows: TGTGCCAGCAGCCTTCTAGCACCAGATACGCAGTATTTT. Full variable domain (rest looked up from reference TRBV7-8 and TRBJ2-3): GAGVSQSPRYKVAKRGQDVALRCDPISGHVSLFWYQQALGQGPEFLTYFQNEAQLDKSGLPSDRFFAERPEGSVSTLKIQRTQQEDSAVYLCASSLLAPDTQYFGPGTRLTVL.

This clonotype is a singleton in its sample. The chain has TRBV27 and TRBJ2-1, with D possibly called TRBD1 or TRBD2 (5 bases each). This CDR3 is built from 15 residues. The V and J ends lost 3 bases and 6 bases respectively, with 15 bases between them. Germline V gives CDR1 MNHEY, CDR2 SMNVEV (reference sequence). CDR3 in DNA: TGTGCCAGCAGTTTGGGGGTGGGAGCGGCCAATGAGCAGTTCTTC. This codes for CASSLGVGAANEQFF.

V and J are TRBV7-9 and TRBJ2-7; D gene uncertain. Germline assignment: CDR1 SEHNR and CDR2 FQNEAQ (reference sequence). CDR3 length: 14 residues. V dropped 1 base and J dropped 3 bases, with 10 bases sitting between them. CDR3 nucleotide sequence: TGTGCCAGCAGCTTAGGACCTACCTTCTACGAGCAGTACTTC. Translated, it gives CASSLGPTFYEQYF.

The chain has TRBV6-1 and TRBJ1-6; tentative D call: TRBD1 (5 bases). V was cut by 1 base and J by 9 bases, with 13 bases left in between. Germline-derived CDR1 and CDR2 are MNHNS and SASEGT. The CDR3 contains 15 residues. Here the CDR3 DNA reads TGTGCCAGCAGTGAAGGAGGGGCTAGTCGTTCACCCCTCCACTTT. Its translation: CASSEGGASRSPLHF.

This clonotype turned up a few times. The chain employs TRBV28 and TRBJ2-7; unclear D gene. This CDR3 has 12 amino acids. The V gene's germline CDR1 is MDHEN and CDR2 SYDVKM. V lost 5 bases and J lost 8, with 13 bases in between. CDR3 loop: CASSEQRRKQYF. Written as DNA, the CDR3 is TGTGCCAGCAGTGAACAACGACGAAAGCAGTACTTC.